The 12 T cell receptor beta chains reported below all come from one sample, sequenced in a study of shared clonotypes between healthy human individuals. TCRdb keeps only in-frame clones here, not all; method: immunoSEQ multiplex PCR. The repertoire holds some 1,400,000 clones, with roughly 96% as singletons. Sequencing input: naive CD4+ T cells sorted from blood. Subset noted: CD45RA+ positively selected. The receptor set was obtained from a man aged 25 to 40 in good health.

This rearrangement joins TRBV5-4 to TRBJ1-2; possibly TRBD1 for D (6 bases). This CDR3 comprises 14 residues. V was trimmed by 3 bases and J by 7 bases, leaving 16 bases between them. Germline V gene lookup returns CDR1 SGHNT and CDR2 YYREEE (reference sequence). The CDR3 DNA reads TGTGCCAGCAGCTGGGACGGGGGCAGAGGTGGCTACACCTTC. It translates to CASSWDGGRGGYTF.

This clone was detected only once. The gene calls are TRBV28 and TRBJ2-2; D not certain. Germline V gene sequence: CDR1 MDHEN, CDR2 SYDVKM. This CDR3 has 17 residues. The V gene lost 3 bases and the J gene lost 4 bases, with 18 bases spanning the gap. The CDR3 DNA reads as TGTGCCAGCAGTTTCCTAAGGACGGGCGGTGTCACCGGGGAGCTGTTTTTT. Amino acid sequence: CASSFLRTGGVTGELFF.

This chain joins TRBV15 and TRBJ2-3; 8 nucleotides agree with TRBD1. Germline loops: CDR1 LNHNV, CDR2 YYDKDF (reference sequence). The CDR3 is 16 residues long. V shed 1 base, J shed 0 bases, and the junction held 3 bases outside the gene matches. DNA of the CDR3: TGTGCCACCAGCAGAGCGACAGGGGTTAGCACAGATACGCAGTATTTT. It encodes CATSRATGVSTDTQYF.

The chain uses TRBV28 and TRBJ1-2; possibly TRBD1 for D (5 bases). The germline V and J ends were trimmed by 2 bases and 2 bases, with 12 bases remaining between them. CDR1 is MDHEN and CDR2 is SYDVKM in the germline V gene. The CDR3 loop spans 15 amino acids. This chain's CDR3 is CASSLRVGLNYGYTF. The CDR3 DNA sequence: TGTGCCAGCAGTTTACGGGTGGGGCTGAACTATGGCTACACCTTC.

This clone is a singleton in its sample. This rearrangement joins TRBV4-3 to TRBJ1-1; possible D gene TRBD1, 6 bases. Germline V gene lookup returns CDR1 LGHNA and CDR2 YSLEER. Between the trimmed V and J ends, which lost 2 bases and 5 bases, there was a span of 15 bases. The CDR3 is 15 residues long. The CDR3 coding sequence is TGCGCCAGCAGCCAAATGACTGGGGGCCTTACTGAAGCTTTCTTT. Translating gives CASSQMTGGLTEAFF.

The chain links TRBV5-6 to TRBJ2-5, with D hard to call. CDR1 is SGHDT and CDR2 is YYEEEE in the germline V gene. Trimming left V 4 bases short and J 5 bases short, with 12 bases between. The CDR3 extends over 13 amino acids. The DNA of the CDR3 is TGTGCCAGCAGCCAGGACCGATCGGAGACCCAGTACTTC. The encoded protein is CASSQDRSETQYF.

The V call is TRBV18, the J call TRBJ2-5; tentatively, D is TRBD1 (6 bases). CDR1 and CDR2 (germline): KGHSH, LQKENI. This CDR3 comprises 15 residues. The V gene lost 2 bases and the J gene lost 1 base, with 11 bases spanning the gap. The CDR3 nucleotides are TGTGCCAGCTCACCAGTCAGAGGGGGCCAAGAGACCCAGTACTTC. Translated, it gives CASSPVRGGQETQYF.

The rearrangement links TRBV19 to TRBJ2-1; 9 bases are shared with TRBD1. Germline lookup yields CDR1 LNHDA and CDR2 SQIVND (reference sequence). The CDR3 runs 16 residues. Losses at the gene ends were 5 bases for V and 6 bases for J; bases not matched to a gene: 11. Here the CDR3 DNA reads TGTGCCAGTAGTCCTTACCGGGACAGGGTATTCAATGAGCAGTTCTTC. Translated: CASSPYRDRVFNEQFF.

This clone was counted only a few times. The chain is built from TRBV29-1 and TRBJ2-7, with D perhaps matching TRBD1 (6 bases). Trimming pared 6 bases from V and 5 bases from J, leaving 14 bases between. This CDR3 comprises 12 residues. CDR1 is SQVTM and CDR2 is ANQGSEA in the germline V gene. CDR3 sequence reads: CSVVPGQNEQYF. CDR3 DNA: TGCAGCGTGGTACCCGGACAGAACGAGCAGTACTTC.

The chain links TRBV18 to TRBJ2-3; 7 bases match TRBD2. This CDR3 comprises 15 residues. J lost 4 bases, V lost 5 bases, and 9 bases had no gene match. CDR1 and CDR2 (germline): KGHSH, LQKENI. The chain's CDR3 is CASSVKRDLADTQYF. The CDR3 DNA sequence: TGTGCCAGCTCAGTCAAGCGGGATCTCGCAGATACGCAGTATTTT.

The chain has TRBV29-1 and TRBJ2-5; D is undetermined. This CDR3 has 10 amino acids. CDR1 and CDR2 (germline): SQVTM, ANQGSEA. V gave up 7 bases and J gave up 7 bases, with 10 bases separating them. The CDR3 region is CSASGGTQYF. Written as DNA, the CDR3 is TGCAGCGCCTCAGGTGGGACCCAGTACTTC.

Details on this clone: The sample contains more than one DNA sequence encoding this CDR3. The chain joins TRBV29-1 to TRBJ2-5; D is ambiguous. This CDR3 spans 8 amino acids. The V gene lost 7 bases and the J gene lost 5 bases, with 2 bases spanning the gap. The germline CDR1 and CDR2 sequences are SQVTM and ANQGSEA. The CDR3 protein is CSAETQYF. CDR3 DNA sequence: TGCAGCGCGGAGACCCAGTACTTC.